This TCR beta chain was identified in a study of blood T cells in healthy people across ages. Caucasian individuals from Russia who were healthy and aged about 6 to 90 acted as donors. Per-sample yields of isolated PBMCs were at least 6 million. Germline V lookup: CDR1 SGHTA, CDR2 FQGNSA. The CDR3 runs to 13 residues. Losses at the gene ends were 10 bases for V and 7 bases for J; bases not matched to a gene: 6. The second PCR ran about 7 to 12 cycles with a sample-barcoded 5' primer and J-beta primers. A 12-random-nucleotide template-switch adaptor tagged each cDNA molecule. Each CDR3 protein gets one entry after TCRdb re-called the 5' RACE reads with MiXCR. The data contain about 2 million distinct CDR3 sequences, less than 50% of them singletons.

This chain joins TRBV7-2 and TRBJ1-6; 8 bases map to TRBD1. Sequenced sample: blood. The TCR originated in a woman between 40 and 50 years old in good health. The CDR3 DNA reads TGTGCCATCCAGGGGGCGCGGAATTCACCCCTCCACTTT. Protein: CAIQGARNSPLHF.